The sample holds many counts of the clone carrying this TCR beta chain. Its matching antigen is unknown. The source of the sample is a study of CD8 T cells in ankylosing spondylitis. Points from the study as a whole: Disease-linked clones reportedly concentrated significantly in matched ankylosing spondylitis synovial fluid. Apparently characteristic of ankylosing spondylitis blood was a TCR beta motif (eight highly homologous variants). Those disease-linked clones were CD8+; they were also relatively rare in peripheral blood.

Each CDR3 protein gets one entry after TCRdb re-called the 5' RACE reads with MiXCR. The sample includes some 100,000 distinct CDR3 sequences, 8% to 10% seen only once; the top ten take about a tenth. Germline V CDR1 and CDR2: SGHVS, FNYEAQ. The CDR3 is 13 residues long. V lost 11 bases and J 4 bases, leaving 14 bases between the germline ends. This clonotype was sampled from a male donor with ankylosing spondylitis or in good health (not recorded which). Sequences were obtained from blood, either unsorted or a sorted T cell fraction (not recorded which). The chain joins TRBV7-6 to TRBJ2-2; TRBD2 is a possible D gene (5 bases). The CDR3 coding sequence is TGTGCCTGGGGTCGGGGAACCACCGGGGAGCTGTTTTTT. Translation: CAWGRGTTGELFF. The whole variable domain, remainder taken from reference TRBV7-6 and TRBJ2-2, is GAGVSQSPRYKVTKRGQDVALRCDPISGHVSLYWYRQALGQGPEFLTYFNYEAQQDKSGLPNDRFSAERPEGSISTLTIQRTEQRDSAMYRCAWGRGTTGELFFGEGSRLTVL.